This section outlines one TCR beta chain sequence together with its context. No antigen is known for it. The sample originates from a study of shared clonotypes between healthy human individuals. Study-wide results and caveats: In several donors, around 5.5% of naive CD4 clonotypes appeared in common. Non-shared clonotypes had lower generation probabilities than clonotypes shared by all four sorted-subset donors. Naive subsets generally exceeded memory subsets in estimated richness.

Per the original data handling: ImmunoSEQ gave junction-only sequences without quality scores, so filtering differed. Only in-frame clones appear in the TCRdb table, and some are missing; sequencing was by immunoSEQ multiplex PCR. V and J calls and clone size are copied from that table; D and trimming were computed from the DNA. The repertoire holds around 100,000 clones, with 67% as singletons. Germline V gene lookup returns CDR1 KGHSH and CDR2 LQKENI. V gave up 3 bases and J gave up 9 bases; unmatched junction bases: 5. This CDR3 has 13 residues. Material: memory CD8+ T cells sorted from blood. As for subset: CD45RO+ cells pooled with CCR7-negative TemRA cells. The sequence derives from a man aged 25 to 40 in good health. This sequence joins TRBV18 and TRBJ2-1; 7 bases match TRBD2. The CDR3 DNA sequence: TGTGCCAGCTCACCCCCGACTAGCCTTGAGCAGTTCTTC. Translated: CASSPPTSLEQFF.